This T cell receptor (beta chain) was captured in a study of CD8 T cells in ankylosing spondylitis. A quantitative 5'-RACE method, one with molecular barcodes, was used to make TCR beta libraries. MiXCR, applied by TCRdb to the 5' RACE reads, yields one record per CDR3 protein. The sample contains a few hundred thousand distinct CDR3 sequences, 12% of which appear only once. General study results and limits: Disease-linked clones were found to be CD8+ and relatively rare in peripheral blood. Blood from ankylosing spondylitis patients appeared to carry a characteristic roughly eight-variant TCR beta motif. Matched ankylosing spondylitis synovial fluid reportedly showed significant enrichment of disease-linked clones.

This clonotype has at least ten counts. No antigen is known for it. Input material: blood, either unsorted or a sorted T cell fraction (not recorded which). This clonotype was sampled from a male donor with ankylosing spondylitis.

CDR3 sequence (DNA): TGCGCCAGCAGCCTCGGACTAGCGGGAGCGGCAAAGACCCAGTACTTC. Encoded protein: CASSLGLAGAAKTQYF. The V gene is TRBV5-1, the J gene TRBJ2-5; TRBD2 aligns across 13 bases. The CDR3 is 16 residues long. Per germline, CDR1 SGHRS and CDR2 YFSETQ. With V trimmed by 4 bases and J by 6 bases, 9 bases remained unmatched.